This is a list of T cell receptor beta chains from one sample in a study of blood T cell repertoires in COVID-19. Sequencing was performed with immunoSEQ multiplex PCR; in TCRdb, only in-frame clones are kept and a portion is missing. This sample carries 130,000 or so clones, more than 80% of them seen once, and the ten largest clones take approximately 4%. Sequencing input: peripheral blood. The receptors here all came from a human donor in a cohort sampled during active COVID-19. Both conserved end residues are part of each CDR3. The D gene is left open where the match is weak. Size is stated for part of the rows, as once, few or many counts, or as a class when the clone is expanded.

V gene	J gene	clone size	D gene	CDR3 protein	CDR3 DNA
TRBV4-3	TRBJ1-6	once	-	CASSSRQDSPLHF	TGCGCCAGCAGCTCCCGACAGGATTCACCCCTCCACTTT
TRBV6-4	TRBJ1-5	-	TRBD1	CASSDRGQCFSNQPQHF	TGTGCCAGCAGTGACCGGGGACAGTGCTTTAGCAATCAGCCCCAGCATTTT
TRBV5-3	TRBJ2-3	-	-	CARSPNKTELGTQYF	TGTGCCAGAAGCCCGAATAAGACCGAGCTAGGTACGCAGTATTTT
TRBV7-2	TRBJ2-5	-	TRBD1	CASSLDRGRGETQYF	TGTGCCAGCAGCTTAGACAGGGGGCGCGGAGAGACCCAGTACTTC
TRBV4-1	TRBJ1-1	-	-	CASSQDLGSSDTEAFF	TGCGCCAGCAGCCAAGATCTTGGATCAAGCGACACTGAAGCTTTCTTT
TRBV14	TRBJ1-1	-	-	CASTLTTTGTEAFF	TGTGCCAGCACCCTAACCACGACAGGCACTGAAGCTTTCTTT
TRBV13	TRBJ2-5	-	TRBD1	CASSLPPGTDEETQYF	TGTGCCAGCAGCCTCCCACCGGGGACAGATGAAGAGACCCAGTACTTC
TRBV2	TRBJ2-4	-	TRBD1	CASRRSGQSVVTKNIQYF	TGTGCCAGCAGACGATCGGGACAGTCAGTCGTGACCAAAAACATTCAGTACTTC
TRBV11-3	TRBJ1-3	-	-	CASSSTRGGNTIYF	TGTGCCAGCAGCTCAACCCGCGGGGGAAACACCATATATTTT
TRBV9	TRBJ1-1	once	TRBD1	CASSVTGENTEAFF	TGTGCCAGCAGCGTTACAGGGGAGAACACTGAAGCTTTCTTT
TRBV12-3/TRBV12-4	TRBJ1-3	-	-	CASRHTGSNTIYF	TGTGCCAGCAGACATACAGGGAGCAACACCATATATTTT
TRBV7-9	TRBJ1-1	-	-	CASSLAPGAITEAFF	TGTGCCAGCAGCTTAGCGCCAGGGGCTATCACTGAAGCTTTCTTT
TRBV5-1	TRBJ2-1	-	TRBD2	CASSLSGGGNEQFF	TGCGCCAGCAGCTTGTCGGGAGGCGGGAATGAGCAGTTCTTC
TRBV12-3/TRBV12-4	TRBJ2-7	-	TRBD1	CASQKRDRGTQYF	TGTGCCAGCCAAAAGAGGGACAGAGGGACGCAGTACTTC
TRBV18	TRBJ1-4	-	-	CASSPPGRGEEKLFF	TGTGCCAGCTCACCCCCGGGGAGGGGAGAAGAAAAACTGTTTTTT
TRBV27	TRBJ2-1	-	TRBD2	CASTAGVAGVNEQFF	TGTGCCAGCACCGCGGGGGTAGCGGGAGTTAATGAGCAGTTCTTC
TRBV3-1/TRBV3-2	TRBJ2-5	-	TRBD2	CASSQELELAGIETQYF	TGTGCCAGCAGCCAAGAATTGGAATTAGCGGGGATAGAGACCCAGTACTTC
TRBV6-4	TRBJ2-2	-	TRBD2	CASSDSGGNTGELFF	TGTGCCAGCAGTGACAGCGGGGGGAACACCGGGGAGCTGTTTTTT
TRBV5-4	TRBJ1-1	-	-	CASNGQNTEAFF	TGTGCCAGCAATGGACAGAACACTGAAGCTTTCTTT
TRBV3-1/TRBV3-2	TRBJ2-1	-	TRBD1	CASSRTGGEYNEQFF	TGTGCCAGCAGCCGGACAGGGGGCGAATACAATGAGCAGTTCTTC
TRBV9	TRBJ2-2	-	-	CASSTQGSMNTGELFF	TGTGCCAGCAGCACACAGGGCTCGATGAACACCGGGGAGCTGTTTTTT
TRBV7-9	TRBJ2-1	-	TRBD2	CASSQTSGVGGNEQFF	TGTGCCAGCAGCCAGACTAGCGGTGTGGGTGGCAATGAGCAGTTCTTC
TRBV7-8	TRBJ1-5	-	-	CASSPQEWSQPQHF	TGTGCCAGCAGCCCACAGGAGTGGAGTCAGCCCCAGCATTTT
TRBV7-2	TRBJ1-2	once	-	CASSLRAGNYGYTF	TGTGCCAGCAGCTTAAGGGCGGGAAACTATGGCTACACCTTC
TRBV2	TRBJ2-1	-	TRBD2	CASSGTSGSTYNEQFF	TGTGCCAGCAGTGGGACTAGCGGGAGTACCTACAATGAGCAGTTCTTC
TRBV2	TRBJ2-4	-	-	CASAAPGIENIQYF	TGTGCCAGCGCAGCACCGGGGATTGAAAACATTCAGTACTTC
TRBV7-2	TRBJ2-3	-	-	CASSLAIQSGRGYLTDTQYF	TGTGCCAGCAGCTTAGCGATTCAATCCGGGCGGGGCTATCTCACAGATACGCAGTATTTT
TRBV5-5	TRBJ1-2	once	-	CASSPLVDPRRDGYTF	TGTGCCAGCAGCCCGCTTGTGGACCCTCGGAGGGATGGCTACACCTTC
TRBV3-1/TRBV3-2	TRBJ1-1	-	-	CASSQSHRGGTEAFF	TGTGCCAGCAGCCAAAGCCACCGGGGAGGGACTGAAGCTTTCTTT
TRBV6-5	TRBJ1-5	-	-	CASRGTRSNQPQHF	TGTGCCAGCCGGGGGACGAGGAGCAATCAGCCCCAGCATTTT
TRBV15	TRBJ1-1	-	-	CATSSGGWDTEAFF	TGTGCCACCAGCAGCGGGGGGTGGGACACTGAAGCTTTCTTT
TRBV20-1	TRBJ2-1	-	TRBD2	CSASPLAGSFNEQFF	TGCAGTGCTAGTCCACTAGCGGGATCCTTCAATGAGCAGTTCTTC
TRBV5-1	TRBJ2-5	-	TRBD2	CASSFGGLRGRLAGAEETQYF	TGCGCCAGCAGTTTCGGGGGACTCAGGGGAAGACTAGCGGGAGCTGAAGAGACCCAGTACTTC
TRBV11-3	TRBJ2-7	-	-	CASSLGGSGNEQYF	TGTGCCAGCAGCTTAGGGGGAAGCGGCAACGAGCAGTACTTC